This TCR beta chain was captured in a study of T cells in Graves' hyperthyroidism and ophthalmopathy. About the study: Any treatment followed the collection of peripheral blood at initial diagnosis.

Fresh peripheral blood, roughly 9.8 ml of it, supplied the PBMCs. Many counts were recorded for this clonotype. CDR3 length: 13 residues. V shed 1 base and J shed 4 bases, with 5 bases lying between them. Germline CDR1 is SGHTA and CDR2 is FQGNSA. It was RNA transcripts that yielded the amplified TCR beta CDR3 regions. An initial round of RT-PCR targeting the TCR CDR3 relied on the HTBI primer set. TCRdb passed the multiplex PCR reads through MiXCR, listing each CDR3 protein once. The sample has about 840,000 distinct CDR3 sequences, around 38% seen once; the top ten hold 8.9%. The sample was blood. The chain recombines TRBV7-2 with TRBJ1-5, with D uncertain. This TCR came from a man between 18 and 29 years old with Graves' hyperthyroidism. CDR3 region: CASSLGKNQPQHF. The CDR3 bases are TGTGCCAGCAGCTTAGGAAAGAATCAGCCCCAGCATTTT.